This T cell receptor (beta chain) was identified during a study of blood T cell repertoires in COVID-19. Study overall: COVID-19 samples from acute and convalescent phases originated in the United States, Italy and Spain. Nucleic acid was either cDNA or gDNA, and it came from T cells, B-cell-depleted T cells, or PBMCs.

Seattle researchers signed up patients amid active infection and tracked them longitudinally. In the study's own analysis: Amplifying reference gene primers gave estimates of nucleated cell counts. This table comes from immunoSEQ multiplex PCR, and its TCRdb copy is limited to in-frame clones, with some not included. That table supplies the V and J calls and clone size; D and trimming were determined from the DNA. The sample has under 350,000 clones; 75% to 95% are singletons. The CDR3 is 17 amino acids. Per the germline V gene, CDR1 is SGHKS and CDR2 is YYEKEE (reference sequence). Trimming took off 0 bases at V and 2 bases at J, with 18 bases between the two ends.

This chain joins TRBV5-5 and TRBJ2-7; a possible D gene is TRBD2 (5 bases). What was sequenced was peripheral blood. The receptor comes from a woman younger than 45 with COVID-19, enrolled during active disease. CDR3 bases: TGTGCCAGCAGCTTGGGATCGAGAGGGAGACGGGCCTACGAGCAGTACTTC. Its translation is CASSLGSRGRRAYEQYF.